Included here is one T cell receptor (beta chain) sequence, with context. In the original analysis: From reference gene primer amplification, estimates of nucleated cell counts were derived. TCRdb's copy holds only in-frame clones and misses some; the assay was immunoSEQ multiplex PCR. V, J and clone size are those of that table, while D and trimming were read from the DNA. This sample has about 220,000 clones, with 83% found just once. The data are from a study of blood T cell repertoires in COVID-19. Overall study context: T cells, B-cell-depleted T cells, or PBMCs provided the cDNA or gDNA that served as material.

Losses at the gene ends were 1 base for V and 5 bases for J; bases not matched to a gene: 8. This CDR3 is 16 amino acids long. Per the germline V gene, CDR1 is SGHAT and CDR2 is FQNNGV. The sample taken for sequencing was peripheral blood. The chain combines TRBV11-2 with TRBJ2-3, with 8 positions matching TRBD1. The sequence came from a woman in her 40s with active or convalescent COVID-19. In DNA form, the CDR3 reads TGTGCCAGCAGCTTAGTCCCAGGGGGCGTAGGAGATACGCAGTATTTT. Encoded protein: CASSLVPGGVGDTQYF.